A single sample is the source of the 7 T cell receptor beta chains below, sequenced in a study of PD-1 blockade in mismatch repair-deficient tumors. Clones were sequenced by immunoSEQ multiplex PCR, and TCRdb holds only the in-frame ones, with some missing. The sample includes more than 40,000 clones, over 70% of them seen just once. Sequencing used peripheral blood, obtained 20 weeks after starting pembrolizumab. Receptors were obtained from an adult with mismatch repair-deficient cancer.

Here the CDR3 reads CASRLRSSYGYTF. DNA for the CDR3: TGTGCCAGCAGGCTTCGCAGCAGCTATGGCTACACCTTC. The chain couples TRBV27 to TRBJ1-2; unclear D gene. Deletions cut 6 bases from V and 4 bases from J, with 12 bases between. The CDR3 is 13 residues long. Germline V gives CDR1 MNHEY, CDR2 SMNVEV (reference sequence).

V usage is TRBV29-1 and J usage is TRBJ2-7; 8 bases are shared with TRBD1. Looked up from germline, CDR1 is SQVTM and CDR2 is ANQGSEA. The CDR3 runs 11 residues. Germline trimming cut 6 bases from V and 6 bases from J; bases unmatched to any gene: 4. CDR3 residues: CSVTTGGEQYF. The CDR3 DNA reads TGCAGCGTGACTACAGGGGGCGAGCAGTACTTC.

V is TRBV28 and J is TRBJ1-1; 8 nucleotides line up with TRBD1. V lost 6 bases to trimming and J lost 10 bases; unmatched junction nucleotides: 10. The CDR3 has 13 residues. Germline V lookup: CDR1 MDHEN, CDR2 SYDVKM. CDR3 sequence: CASRVSSGTGAFF. CDR3 bases: TGTGCCAGCAGGGTGAGCTCCGGGACAGGAGCTTTCTTT.

The chain combines TRBV5-6 with TRBJ2-3; the D is unclear. Germline V CDR1 and CDR2: SGHDT, YYEEEE. Trimming took 5 bases from V and 5 from J, leaving 6 bases between them. The CDR3 is 11 residues long. CDR3 coding DNA: TGTGCCAGCAGGGAAGGAGATACGCAGTATTTT. This translates into CASREGDTQYF.

The chain joins TRBV2 to TRBJ1-4; 8 bases align to TRBD1. V dropped 6 bases and J dropped 8; count of bases not matched to a gene: 8. The CDR3 has 14 residues. Germline V lookup: CDR1 SNHLY, CDR2 FYNNEI. Written as DNA, the CDR3 is TGTGCCAGCAGGGAACAGGGGGTAGGAGAAAAACTGTTTTTT. Protein product: CASREQGVGEKLFF.

V is TRBV7-9 and J is TRBJ2-1; 7 positions match TRBD2. V lost 5 bases to trimming and J lost 9 bases; unmatched junction nucleotides: 10. CDR1 and CDR2 from the germline V gene are SEHNR and FQNEAQ (reference sequence). This CDR3 contains 14 residues. The CDR3 protein is CASSLSGLGFEQFF. The CDR3 nucleotides are TGTGCCAGCAGCCTTAGCGGACTAGGGTTTGAGCAGTTCTTC.

The V gene is TRBV5-5, the J gene TRBJ2-7; weak D call: TRBD1 (5 bases). From germline, CDR1 is SGHKS and CDR2 YYEKEE (reference sequence). CDR3 length: 15 residues. V was cut by 4 bases and J by 3 bases, with 17 bases left in between. CDR3 residues: CASSSQGGPVYEQYF. CDR3 nucleotide sequence: TGTGCCAGCAGCAGCCAGGGCGGTCCGGTCTACGAGCAGTACTTC.